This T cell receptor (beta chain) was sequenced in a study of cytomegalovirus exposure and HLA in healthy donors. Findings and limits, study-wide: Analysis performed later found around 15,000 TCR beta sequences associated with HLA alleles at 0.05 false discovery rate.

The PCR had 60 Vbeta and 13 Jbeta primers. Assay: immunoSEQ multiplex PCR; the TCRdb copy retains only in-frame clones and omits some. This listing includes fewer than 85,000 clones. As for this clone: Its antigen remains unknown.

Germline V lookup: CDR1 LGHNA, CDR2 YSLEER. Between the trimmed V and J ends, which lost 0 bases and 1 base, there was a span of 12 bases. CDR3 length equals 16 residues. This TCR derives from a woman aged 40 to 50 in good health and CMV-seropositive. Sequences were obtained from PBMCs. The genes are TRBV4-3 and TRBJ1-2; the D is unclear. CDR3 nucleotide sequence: TGCGCCAGCAGCCAAGAAGTCGGAGAGATTAACTATGGCTACACCTTC. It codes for CASSQEVGEINYGYTF.